This T cell receptor (beta chain) was identified in a study of post-analysis software for immune sequencing data. This CDR3 spans 15 amino acids. Per the germline V gene, CDR1 is MNHNS and CDR2 is SASEGT. After removal of 4 bases from V and 3 bases from J, the junction contained 5 bases not matched to a gene. Remarks on this clonotype: Its target is unknown.

General study points: Batch-mates among the samples co-clustered strongly by F measure. In patients, about five TRBV segments were more frequent than in controls, with TRBV5-6, TRBV5-1 and TRBV20-1 among them.

Unique-molecular-identifier-tagged TCR beta cDNA libraries were used. Each CDR3 protein gets one entry after TCRdb re-called the PCR reads with MiXCR. The profile shows 250,000 to 300,000 distinct CDR3 sequences, just over 35% of them singletons. This receptor was obtained from a girl aged 10-17 years with multiple sclerosis. The sequencing input was blood. The genes are TRBV6-1 and TRBJ2-3, with 9 bases lining up with TRBD2. The CDR3 DNA reads as TGTGCCAGCAGTGGACACGCGGGGGGGACAGATACGCAGTATTTT. This codes for CASSGHAGGTDTQYF.